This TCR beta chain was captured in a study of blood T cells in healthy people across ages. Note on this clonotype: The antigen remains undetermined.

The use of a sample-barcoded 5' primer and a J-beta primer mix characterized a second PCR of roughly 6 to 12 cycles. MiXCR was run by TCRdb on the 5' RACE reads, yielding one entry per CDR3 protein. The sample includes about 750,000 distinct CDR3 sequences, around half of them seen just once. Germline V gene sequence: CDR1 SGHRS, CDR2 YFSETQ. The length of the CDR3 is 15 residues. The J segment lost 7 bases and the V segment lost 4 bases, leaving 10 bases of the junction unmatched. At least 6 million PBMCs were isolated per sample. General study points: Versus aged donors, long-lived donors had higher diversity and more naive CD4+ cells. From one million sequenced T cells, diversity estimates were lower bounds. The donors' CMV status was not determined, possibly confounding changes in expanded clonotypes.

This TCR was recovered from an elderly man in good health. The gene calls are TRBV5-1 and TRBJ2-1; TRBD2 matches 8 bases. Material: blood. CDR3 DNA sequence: TGCGCCAGCAGCCGTGGACTAGCACTCGGGAATGAGCAGTTCTTC. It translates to CASSRGLALGNEQFF. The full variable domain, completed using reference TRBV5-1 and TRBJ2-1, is KAGVTQTPRYLIKTRGQQVTLSCSPISGHRSVSWYQQTPGQGLQFLFEYFSETQRNKGNFPGRFSGRQFSNSRSEMNVSTLELGDSALYLCASSRGLALGNEQFFGPGTRLTVL.